One and the same sample provided the 3 T cell receptor beta chains below, sequenced in a study of T cell repertoires in cytomegalovirus infection. TCRdb processed the reads anew with MiXCR; each CDR3 protein has one entry. The data show about 130,000 distinct CDR3 sequences, approximately 8.8% seen once. The material sequenced was PBMCs. All receptors come from a human donor in good health (CMV status not recorded). Some clones in this sample may be carry-over from other donors' samples.

This clonotype was counted only a few times. This chain uses TRBV20-1 with TRBJ2-3, with D perhaps given as TRBD1 or TRBD2 (5 bases each). Germline assignment: CDR1 DFQATT and CDR2 SNEGSKA (reference sequence). This CDR3 region has 15 residues. V was shortened by 1 base and J by 2 bases, with 13 bases between the two germline ends. CDR3 nucleotides: TGCAGTGCTAGAGGCTGGGGGACCACCACAGATACGCAGTATTTT. Translated: CSARGWGTTTDTQYF.

The rearrangement uses TRBV25-1 and TRBJ1-6; D is uncertain. Germline CDR1 and CDR2: MGHDK and SYGVNS. Trimming left V 4 bases short and J 0 bases short, with 16 bases between. The CDR3 runs to 18 residues. CDR3 bases: TGTGCCAGCAGTGCGCCAGCAGACTTGAGCTCCTATAATTCACCCCTCCACTTT. It translates to CASSAPADLSSYNSPLHF.

This clonotype was seen at least ten times. The chain joins TRBV29-1 to TRBJ2-5, with D perhaps matching TRBD1 (6 bases). The CDR3 is made up of 17 amino acids. V lost 3 bases to trimming and J lost 0 bases, with 20 bases between them. Germline V gene data show CDR1 as SQVTM and CDR2 as ANQGSEA. This chain's CDR3 is CSVDGQTLDWNQETQYF. DNA of the CDR3: TGCAGCGTTGACGGACAGACCCTGGATTGGAACCAAGAGACCCAGTACTTC. Supplemented by reference TRBV29-1 and TRBJ2-5, the full variable domain reads SAVISQKPSRDICQRGTSLTIQCQVDSQVTMMFWYRQQPGQSLTLIATANQGSEATYESGFVIDKFPISRPNLTFSTLTVSNMSPEDSSIYLCSVDGQTLDWNQETQYFGPGTRLLVL.